This TCR beta chain appears in the sequencing data of a study of shared clonotypes between healthy human individuals. This was a deep-level run. The genomic DNA of each subset was split evenly across several immunoSEQ plates. Clones were read by immunoSEQ multiplex PCR, and TCRdb kept only the in-frame ones, dropping some. The table records some 580,000 clones, roughly 98% of them present only once. Positive CCR7 selection of CD45RO-negative cells yielded the naive CD8 cells, and terminally differentiated effector memory CD45RA+ cells were excluded. The donor population consisted of healthy HIV-negative adults with no recent acute infections or vaccinations. The donors were all Caucasian adults (living in Nashville, Tennessee). CDR1 and CDR2 (germline): SGHAT, FQNNGV. There are 13 residues in the CDR3. V was pared by 5 bases and J by 5 bases, with 10 bases between.

This chain connects TRBV11-2 to TRBJ2-1; D is uncertain. Sequencing was done on a sample of naive CD8+ T cells sorted from blood. This clonotype originated in a man younger than 45 in good health. CDR3 sequence reads: CASSPPSHNEQFF. The DNA of the CDR3 is TGTGCCAGCAGCCCCCCCTCTCACAATGAGCAGTTCTTC.